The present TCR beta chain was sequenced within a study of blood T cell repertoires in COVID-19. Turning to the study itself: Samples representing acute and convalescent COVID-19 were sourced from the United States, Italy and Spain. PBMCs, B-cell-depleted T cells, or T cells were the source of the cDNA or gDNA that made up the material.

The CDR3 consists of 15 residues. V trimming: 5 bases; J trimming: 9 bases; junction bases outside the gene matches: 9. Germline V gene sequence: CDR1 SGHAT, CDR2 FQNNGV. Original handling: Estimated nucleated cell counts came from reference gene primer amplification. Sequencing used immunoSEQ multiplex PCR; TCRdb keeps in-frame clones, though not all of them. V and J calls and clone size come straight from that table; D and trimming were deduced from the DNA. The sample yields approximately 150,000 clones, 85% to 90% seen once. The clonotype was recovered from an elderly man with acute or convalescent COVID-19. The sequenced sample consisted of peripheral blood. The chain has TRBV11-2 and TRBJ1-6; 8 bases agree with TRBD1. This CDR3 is CASSHGQGAASPLHF. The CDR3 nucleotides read TGTGCCAGCAGCCACGGACAGGGTGCTGCTTCACCCCTCCACTTT.